This passage covers 24 T cell receptor beta chains from one sample sequenced in a study of Ad26.COV2.S vaccination and SARS-CoV-2 variants. Here immunoSEQ multiplex PCR was the method, and the copy in TCRdb shows in-frame clones only, minus some. Of about 350,000 clones listed, approximately 81% were seen once; the top ten hold roughly 3.5%. Described treatment: roughly 18 received Ad26.COV2.S at low or high dose, single or two shots; several received placebo; per-sample allocation not given. Sampling happened 63 days after the first vaccine or placebo injection. Sequences were derived from peripheral blood, sampled in a trial of Ad26.COV2.S vaccine versus placebo. Receptors originate from a person between 18 and 65 years old who received the Ad26.COV2.S COVID-19 vaccine or a placebo.

This clone was detected a few times. The chain has TRBV5-4 and TRBJ2-5; D unclear. Between the trimmed V and J ends, which lost 0 bases and 3 bases, there was a span of 6 bases. From germline, CDR1 is SGHNT and CDR2 YYREEE (reference sequence). This CDR3 has 13 amino acids. The CDR3 DNA reads as TGTGCCAGCAGCTTGGCTTTTGAAGAGACCCAGTACTTC. Translated: CASSLAFEETQYF.

V usage is TRBV5-5 and J usage is TRBJ2-3, with a tentative D call TRBD2 (5 bases). The CDR3 consists of 17 residues. V was shortened by 2 bases and J by 5 bases, with 21 bases between the two germline ends. The germline gives CDR1 SGHKS, CDR2 YYEKEE (reference sequence). CDR3 nucleotide sequence: TGTGCCAGCAGCTTTCGGTTGCGGGTAGAGATTGGAGATACGCAGTATTTT. Translated, it gives CASSFRLRVEIGDTQYF.

Details on this clone: A junction boundary mismatches the germline segment, possibly from a read error. This chain connects TRBV5-1 to TRBJ1-1; the D gene is possibly TRBD1 (6 bases). The length of the CDR3 is 14 residues. Germline lookup yields CDR1 SGHRS and CDR2 YFSETQ. DNA of the CDR3: TGCGCCAGCAGCCGGGACAAAAAGAACACTGAGGCTTTCTTT. Its translation: CASSRDKKNTEAFF.

The chain employs TRBV20-1 and TRBJ2-7, with D tentatively TRBD1 or TRBD2 (5 bases each). The CDR3 has 13 residues. Germline V gene sequence: CDR1 DFQATT, CDR2 SNEGSKA (reference sequence). Between the trimmed V and J ends, which lost 3 bases and 4 bases, there was a span of 13 bases. CDR3 protein: CSASWPGRYEQYF. In nucleotides, the CDR3 is TGCAGTGCTAGTTGGCCAGGGAGATACGAGCAGTACTTC.

The chain links TRBV11-2 to TRBJ1-3; D remains unclear. V was trimmed by 5 bases and J by 0 bases, leaving 14 bases between them. CDR1 and CDR2 from the germline V gene are SGHAT and FQNNGV. This CDR3 is built from 16 residues. The CDR3 protein is CASSRDGSHSGNTIYF. The DNA for the CDR3 is TGTGCCAGCAGCCGAGACGGCAGCCACTCTGGAAACACCATATATTTT.

The gene calls are TRBV12-5 and TRBJ1-5; a possible D gene is TRBD1 (6 bases). The germline gives CDR1 LGHNT, CDR2 FRNRAP. V lost 0 bases and J 5 bases, leaving 14 bases between the germline ends. The CDR3 sequence is 16 residues long. The CDR3 region has the DNA TGTGCTAGTGGTTTGGTAGAGGGGGTTGAATATCAGCCCCAGCATTTT. Its protein is CASGLVEGVEYQPQHF.

The J gene is TRBJ2-7, the V gene TRBV28; 7 nucleotides agree with TRBD1. Germline CDR1 MDHEN, CDR2 SYDVKM. This CDR3 comprises 13 residues. Trimming cost V 5 bases and J 4 bases; bases outside gene matches: 5. CDR3 residues: CASSGLTGYEQYF. The CDR3, as DNA: TGTGCCAGCAGTGGATTGACAGGGTACGAGCAGTACTTC.

This chain connects TRBV6-2 or TRBV6-3 to TRBJ2-7; 13 nucleotides agree with TRBD2. There are 14 residues in the CDR3. Trimming removed 6 bases from V and 5 bases from J; junction bases left unmatched: 4. Per germline, CDR1 MNHEY and CDR2 SVGEGT. CDR3 sequence (DNA): TGTGCCAGCAGCTGGACTAGCGGGAGCCACGAGCAGTACTTC. Translating gives CASSWTSGSHEQYF.

This clone was observed a single time. The chain carries TRBV4-3 and TRBJ1-5; tentative D call: TRBD1 (6 bases). V shed 4 bases and J shed 3 bases, with 10 bases lying between them. Germline-derived CDR1 and CDR2 are LGHNA and YSLEER. The CDR3 consists of 14 residues. The DNA of the CDR3 is TGCGCCAGCAGCCCGACAGGCTCCAATCAGCCCCAGCATTTT. This gives the protein CASSPTGSNQPQHF.

The chain couples TRBV4-3 to TRBJ1-1, with D perhaps matching TRBD1 (6 bases). The V end was cut by 1 base, the J end by 11 bases, with 23 bases between. Germline V gives CDR1 LGHNA, CDR2 YSLEER. This CDR3 has 16 amino acids. The CDR3 loop is CASSQAVGPTDQGAFF. The CDR3 coding sequence is TGCGCCAGCAGCCAAGCTGTGGGGCCAACGGACCAGGGGGCTTTCTTT.

The chain joins TRBV12-5 to TRBJ2-5; TRBD2 might be the D (5 bases). CDR3 length equals 13 residues. V was pared by 1 base and J by 5 bases, with 8 bases between. Germline V lookup: CDR1 LGHNT, CDR2 FRNRAP. DNA of the CDR3: TGTGCTAGTGGTTTGGGTGGCGGGGAGACCCAGTACTTC. This gives the protein CASGLGGGETQYF.

V usage is TRBV21-1 and J usage is TRBJ2-1; TRBD1 is the table's D call and was not checked against the DNA. TRBV21-1 is assigned pseudogene status. The length of the CDR3 is 14 residues. DNA for the CDR3: TGTGCCAGCAGCCGGGACAGACCTCACAATGAGCAGTTCTTC. Translating gives CASSRDRPHNEQFF.

This chain connects TRBV6-1 to TRBJ2-4, with TRBD2 matching 8 bases. The CDR3 is 19 amino acids. Trimming removed 1 base from V and 0 bases from J; junction bases left unmatched: 11. The germline V gene has CDR1 MNHNS and CDR2 SASEGT. The CDR3 DNA sequence: TGTGCCAGCAGTGAAGTCGGTAGCGGGATGGGATTAGCCAAAAACATTCAGTACTTC. This encodes CASSEVGSGMGLAKNIQYF.

The rearrangement joins TRBV2 to TRBJ2-3; D remains unclear. Per germline, CDR1 SNHLY and CDR2 FYNNEI. V dropped 3 bases and J dropped 2 bases, with 12 bases sitting between them. The CDR3 loop spans 15 amino acids. The CDR3 DNA reads TGTGCCAGCAGTGAGGCCCTGGGCTCCACAGATACGCAGTATTTT. Protein sequence: CASSEALGSTDTQYF.

The chain couples TRBV10-1 to TRBJ2-1; 9 nucleotides align to TRBD1. This CDR3 region has 13 residues. In germline, CDR1 is WNHNN, CDR2 SYGVQD (reference sequence). V lost 6 bases and J lost 9; bases outside the gene matches: 6. The CDR3 DNA follows: TGCGCCAGCAGCCCGGACAGGGGAGGTGAGCAGTTCTTC. It yields the protein CASSPDRGGEQFF.

The chain recombines TRBV4-3 with TRBJ2-1, with D hard to call. V gave up 3 bases and J gave up 0 bases, with 15 bases separating them. This CDR3 contains 17 residues. The V gene's germline CDR1 is LGHNA and CDR2 YSLEER. The DNA for the CDR3 is TGCGCCAGCAGCCAGTACCTGGGATACGGCTCCTACAATGAGCAGTTCTTC. Amino acids: CASSQYLGYGSYNEQFF.

V is TRBV6-1 and J is TRBJ1-6; no firm D call. This CDR3 is built from 16 residues. Trimming took 2 bases from V and 0 from J, leaving 8 bases between them. The germline V gene encodes CDR1 MNHNS and CDR2 SASEGT. This chain's CDR3 is CASSELRGSYNSPLHF. In DNA, the CDR3 is TGTGCCAGCAGTGAATTACGGGGCTCCTATAATTCACCCCTCCACTTT.

In its sample, this clone was seen once. The V call is TRBV3-1 (or the pseudogene TRBV3-2), the J call TRBJ2-1; 8 bases fit TRBD1. V shed 3 bases and J 5 bases; nucleotides not matched to a gene: 12. CDR3 length equals 17 residues. CDR1 is LGHDT and CDR2 is YNNKEL in the germline V gene (reference sequence). The CDR3 bases are TGTGCCAGCAGCCACGACAGGGGATTAGGGGCGAACAATGAGCAGTTCTTC. Its protein is CASSHDRGLGANNEQFF.

This chain uses TRBV7-2 with TRBJ2-5; TRBD2 matches at 9 bases. With 3 bases clipped from V and 2 bases from J, the junction kept 4 bases outside the gene matches. Germline CDR1 reads SGHTA; CDR2 reads FQGNSA. This CDR3 is 15 amino acids long. The CDR3 spells CASSFGTSLQETQYF. The DNA of the CDR3 is TGTGCCAGCAGCTTCGGGACTAGCCTTCAAGAGACCCAGTACTTC.

This rearrangement joins TRBV28 to TRBJ1-1, with a weak D call TRBD1 (5 bases). CDR1 is MDHEN and CDR2 is SYDVKM in the germline V gene. Between the trimmed V and J ends, which lost 6 bases and 1 base, there was a span of 12 bases. The CDR3 has 14 residues. CDR3 DNA: TGTGCCAGCAGCTCAGGGAGGGGGAACACTGAAGCTTTCTTT. Translating gives CASSSGRGNTEAFF. The whole variable domain, remainder taken from reference TRBV28 and TRBJ1-1, is DVKVTQSSRYLVKRTGEKVFLECVQDMDHENMFWYRQDPGLGLRLIYFSYDVKMKEKGDIPEGYSVSREKKERFSLILESASTNQTSMYLCASSSGRGNTEAFFGQGTRLTVV.

This rearrangement joins TRBV11-2 to TRBJ2-1; 8 bases are shared with TRBD2. V was pared by 1 base and J by 1 base, with 3 bases of the junction left unmatched. Germline V gene sequence: CDR1 SGHAT, CDR2 FQNNGV. This CDR3 contains 16 residues. The CDR3, as DNA: TGTGCCAGCAGCTTAGTTACGGGAGGGTCCTACAATGAGCAGTTCTTC. This translates into CASSLVTGGSYNEQFF.

The chain recombines TRBV5-4 with TRBJ2-3, with D perhaps assigned TRBD1 or TRBD2 (5 bases each). Trimming took 4 bases from V and 2 from J, leaving 8 bases between them. CDR3 length: 13 residues. Germline values: CDR1 SGHNT, CDR2 YYREEE (reference sequence). The CDR3 reads CASSGDVTDTQYF. The CDR3 coding sequence is TGTGCCAGCAGCGGGGACGTCACAGATACGCAGTATTTT.

V gene TRBV6-5 combines with J gene TRBJ2-7; 9 bases match TRBD2. From germline, CDR1 is MNHEY and CDR2 SVGAGI. The CDR3 totals 16 residues. V dropped 2 bases and J dropped 3; count of bases not matched to a gene: 8. CDR3 loop: CASSYDRRTSVYEQYF. The CDR3 nucleotides read TGTGCCAGCAGTTACGACAGGAGGACTAGCGTCTACGAGCAGTACTTC.

The chain carries TRBV10-1 and TRBJ2-7; D possibly corresponds to TRBD1 (5 bases). Germline CDR1 and CDR2: WNHNN and SYGVQD (reference sequence). The CDR3 sequence is 16 residues long. The ends were cut back, 4 bases at V and 7 bases at J, with 23 bases in the middle. As DNA, the CDR3 is TGCGCCAGCAGTGCCGTCGAGTGGGCAGGGAAGGGAGAGCAGTACTTC. Residues: CASSAVEWAGKGEQYF.